This is a list of T cell receptor beta chains from one sample in a study of beta chain features in type 1 diabetes. Repertoires were generated with immunoSEQ multiplex PCR, while TCRdb's copy carries only in-frame clones and drops some. The sample records about 620,000 clones, 15% being singletons. The sample taken for sequencing was naive CD4+ T cells from blood. These receptor sequences come from a man between 18 and 35 years old in good health. Each CDR3 is given with its conserved first and last residue. The order of the fields is V gene, D gene, clone size, J gene, CDR3 protein, CDR3 DNA. D genes are given only for firm matches. The size of a clone is reported for some rows only, either as once, few or many, or as a class for expanded clones.

TRBV9	.	few	TRBJ1-1	CASSVEERPNTEAFF	TGTGCCAGCAGCGTAGAGGAACGGCCGAACACTGAAGCTTTCTTT
TRBV28	.	.	TRBJ1-1	CASSAPGRNTEAFF	TGTGCCAGCAGTGCTCCCGGGAGGAACACTGAAGCTTTCTTT
TRBV28	.	.	TRBJ2-3	CASRSRTDTQYF	TGTGCCAGCAGGTCTAGGACAGATACGCAGTATTTT
TRBV5-1	.	.	TRBJ1-6	CASSLGQGRRSPLHF	TGCGCCAGCAGCTTGGGGCAGGGCCGGCGCTCACCCCTCCACTTT
TRBV18	.	.	TRBJ2-1	CASSPRDYNEQFF	TGTGCCAGCTCACCAAGGGACTACAATGAGCAGTTCTTC
TRBV18	.	.	TRBJ1-3	CASSPQSFTLSGNTIYF	TGTGCCAGCTCACCACAGAGCTTCACTCTCTCTGGAAACACCATATATTTT
TRBV28	.	.	TRBJ1-3	CASRSQGSGNTIYF	TGTGCCAGCAGGTCACAGGGCTCTGGAAACACCATATATTTT
TRBV6-5	.	few	TRBJ1-5	CASSYSRWQPQHF	TGTGCCAGCAGTTACTCGAGGTGGCAGCCCCAGCATTTT
TRBV19	TRBD2	.	TRBJ2-7	CASSIVAGLSYEQYF	TGTGCCAGTAGTATAGTAGCGGGACTCTCCTACGAGCAGTACTTC
TRBV7-2	.	few	TRBJ2-2	CASSVGLGADTGELFF	TGTGCCAGCAGCGTGGGACTGGGGGCGGACACCGGGGAGCTGTTTTTT
TRBV7-6	.	.	TRBJ2-5	CASSPRAAQETQYF	TGTGCCAGCAGCCCCCGGGCTGCCCAAGAGACCCAGTACTTC
TRBV7-2	.	.	TRBJ2-2	CASSPRRTDTGELFF	TGTGCCAGCAGCCCCCGCAGGACGGACACCGGGGAGCTGTTTTTT
TRBV30	TRBD1	few	TRBJ2-3	CAWSVAGGTSTDTQYF	TGTGCCTGGAGTGTCGCAGGGGGCACTAGCACAGATACGCAGTATTTT
TRBV18	.	.	TRBJ1-1	CASSFDRLNTEAFF	TGTGCCAGCTCGTTCGACAGACTGAACACTGAAGCTTTCTTT
TRBV29-1	TRBD1	.	TRBJ2-5	CSAPRDRGQETQYF	TGCAGCGCCCCGCGGGACAGGGGGCAAGAGACCCAGTACTTC
TRBV18	.	.	TRBJ2-1	CASSPVKGDYNEQFF	TGTGCCAGCTCACCAGTGAAGGGAGACTACAATGAGCAGTTCTTC
TRBV6-5	.	few	TRBJ2-2	CASHRDTKGTGELFF	TGTGCCAGCCACCGGGACACTAAAGGCACCGGGGAGCTGTTTTTT
TRBV29-1	TRBD1	.	TRBJ2-3	CSVEGGGALDTQYF	TGCAGCGTTGAAGGAGGGGGCGCGTTAGATACGCAGTATTTT
TRBV20-1	.	.	TRBJ1-1	CSAYNTEAFF	TGCAGTGCATATAACACTGAAGCTTTCTTT
TRBV9	.	.	TRBJ2-6	CASSLRVLSGANVLTF	TGTGCCAGCAGCCTTAGGGTCCTCTCTGGGGCCAACGTCCTGACTTTC
TRBV6-7	.	few	TRBJ1-1	CASSYSSGENTEAFF	TGTGCCAGCAGTTACTCGAGCGGGGAGAACACTGAAGCTTTCTTT
TRBV28	.	.	TRBJ1-6	CASRTPGGSPLHF	TGTGCCAGCAGGACCCCTGGAGGGTCACCCCTCCACTTT
TRBV18	.	few	TRBJ2-5	CASSPRAQEETQYF	TGTGCCAGCTCACCCCGGGCGCAAGAAGAGACCCAGTACTTC
TRBV14	.	.	TRBJ1-1	CASSIRRGMNTEAFF	TGTGCCAGCAGCATCCGACGGGGAATGAACACTGAAGCTTTCTTT
TRBV14	.	.	TRBJ2-3	CASSHFPGLTDTQYF	TGTGCCAGCAGCCATTTCCCGGGACTCACAGATACGCAGTATTTT